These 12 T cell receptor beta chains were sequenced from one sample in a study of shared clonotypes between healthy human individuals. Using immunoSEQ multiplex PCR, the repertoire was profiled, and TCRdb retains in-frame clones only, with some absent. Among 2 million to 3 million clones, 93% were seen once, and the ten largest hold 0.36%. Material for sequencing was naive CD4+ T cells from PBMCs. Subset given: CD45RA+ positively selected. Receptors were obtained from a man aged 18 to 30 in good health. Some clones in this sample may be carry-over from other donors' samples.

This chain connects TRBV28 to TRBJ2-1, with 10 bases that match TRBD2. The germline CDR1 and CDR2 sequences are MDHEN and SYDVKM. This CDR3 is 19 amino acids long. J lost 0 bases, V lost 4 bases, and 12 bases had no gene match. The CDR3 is CASSSFGAGGIPSYNEQFF. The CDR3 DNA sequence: TGTGCCAGCAGTTCCTTTGGAGCGGGAGGGATCCCCTCCTACAATGAGCAGTTCTTC.

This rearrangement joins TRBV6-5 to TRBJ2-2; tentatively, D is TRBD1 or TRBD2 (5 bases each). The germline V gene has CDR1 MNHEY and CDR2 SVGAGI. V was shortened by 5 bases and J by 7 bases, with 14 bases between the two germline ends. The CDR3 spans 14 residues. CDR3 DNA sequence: TGTGCCAGCAGTGCGGCAGGGCGGGTCGGGGAGCTGTTTTTT. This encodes CASSAAGRVGELFF.

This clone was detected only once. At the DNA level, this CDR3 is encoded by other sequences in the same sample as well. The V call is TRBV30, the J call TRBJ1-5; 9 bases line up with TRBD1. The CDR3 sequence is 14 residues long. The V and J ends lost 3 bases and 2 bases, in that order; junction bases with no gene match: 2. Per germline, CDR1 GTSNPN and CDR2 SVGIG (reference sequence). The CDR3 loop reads CAWSRQGGNQPQHF. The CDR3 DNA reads TGTGCCTGGAGCCGACAGGGGGGCAATCAGCCCCAGCATTTT.

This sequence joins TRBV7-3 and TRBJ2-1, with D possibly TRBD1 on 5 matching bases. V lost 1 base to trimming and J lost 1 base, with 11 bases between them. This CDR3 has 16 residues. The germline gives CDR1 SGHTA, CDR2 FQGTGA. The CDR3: CASSLSGRTSYNEQFF. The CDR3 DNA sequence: TGTGCCAGCAGCTTAAGTGGGCGGACATCCTACAATGAGCAGTTCTTC.

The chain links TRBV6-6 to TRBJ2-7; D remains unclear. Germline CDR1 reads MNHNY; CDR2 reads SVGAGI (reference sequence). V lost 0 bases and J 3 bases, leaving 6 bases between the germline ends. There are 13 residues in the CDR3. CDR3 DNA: TGTGCCAGCAGTTACTCGCACGGCTACGAGCAGTACTTC. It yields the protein CASSYSHGYEQYF.

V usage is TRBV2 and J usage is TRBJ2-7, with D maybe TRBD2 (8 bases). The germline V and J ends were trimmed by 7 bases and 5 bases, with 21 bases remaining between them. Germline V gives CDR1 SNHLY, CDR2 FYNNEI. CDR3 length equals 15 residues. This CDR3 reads CASTYSREGANEQYF. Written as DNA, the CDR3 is TGTGCCAGCACCTACTCCCGGGAGGGGGCCAACGAGCAGTACTTC.

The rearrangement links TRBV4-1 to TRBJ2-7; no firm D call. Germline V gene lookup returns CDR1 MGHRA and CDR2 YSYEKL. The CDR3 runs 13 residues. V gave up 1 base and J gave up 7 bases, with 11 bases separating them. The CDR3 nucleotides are TGCGCCAGCAGCCAAGCCCCATTTGAAGAGCAGTACTTC. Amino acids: CASSQAPFEEQYF.

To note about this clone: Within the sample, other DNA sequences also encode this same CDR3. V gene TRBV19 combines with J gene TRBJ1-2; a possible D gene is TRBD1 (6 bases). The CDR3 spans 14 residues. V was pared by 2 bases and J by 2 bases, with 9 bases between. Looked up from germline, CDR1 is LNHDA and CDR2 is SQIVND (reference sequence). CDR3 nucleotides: TGTGCCAGTAGTATAACCGGACAGAACTATGGCTACACCTTC. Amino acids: CASSITGQNYGYTF.

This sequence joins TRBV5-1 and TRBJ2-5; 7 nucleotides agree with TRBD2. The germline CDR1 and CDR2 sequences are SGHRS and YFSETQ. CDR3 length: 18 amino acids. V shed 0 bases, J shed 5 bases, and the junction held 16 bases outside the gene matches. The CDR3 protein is CASSLGKTSGELVETQYF. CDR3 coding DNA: TGCGCCAGCAGCTTGGGTAAAACCAGCGGGGAGCTCGTGGAGACCCAGTACTTC.

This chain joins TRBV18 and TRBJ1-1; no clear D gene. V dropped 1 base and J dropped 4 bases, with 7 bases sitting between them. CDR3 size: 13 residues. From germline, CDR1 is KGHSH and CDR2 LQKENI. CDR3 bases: TGTGCCAGCTCACCACGGCCCCTCACTGAAGCTTTCTTT. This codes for CASSPRPLTEAFF. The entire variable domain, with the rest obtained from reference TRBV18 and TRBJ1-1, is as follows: NAGVMQNPRHLVRRRGQEARLRCSPMKGHSHVYWYRQLPEEGLKFMVYLQKENIIDESGMPKERFSAEFPKEGPSILRIQQVVRGDSAAYFCASSPRPLTEAFFGQGTRLTVV.

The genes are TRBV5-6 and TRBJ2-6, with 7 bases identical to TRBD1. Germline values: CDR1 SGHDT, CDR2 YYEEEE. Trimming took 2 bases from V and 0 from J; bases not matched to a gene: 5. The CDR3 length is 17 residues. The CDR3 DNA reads TGTGCCAGCAGCTTTACTACAGGGGACTCTGGGGCCAACGTCCTGACTTTC. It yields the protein CASSFTTGDSGANVLTF.

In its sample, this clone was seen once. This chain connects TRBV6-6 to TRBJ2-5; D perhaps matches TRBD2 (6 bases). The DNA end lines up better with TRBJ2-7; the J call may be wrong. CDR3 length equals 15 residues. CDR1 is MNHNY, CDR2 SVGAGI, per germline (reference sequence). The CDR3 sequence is CASSYSGWGEDEQYF. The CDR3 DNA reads TGTGCCAGCAGTTACAGCGGTTGGGGGGAGGACGAGCAGTACTTC.